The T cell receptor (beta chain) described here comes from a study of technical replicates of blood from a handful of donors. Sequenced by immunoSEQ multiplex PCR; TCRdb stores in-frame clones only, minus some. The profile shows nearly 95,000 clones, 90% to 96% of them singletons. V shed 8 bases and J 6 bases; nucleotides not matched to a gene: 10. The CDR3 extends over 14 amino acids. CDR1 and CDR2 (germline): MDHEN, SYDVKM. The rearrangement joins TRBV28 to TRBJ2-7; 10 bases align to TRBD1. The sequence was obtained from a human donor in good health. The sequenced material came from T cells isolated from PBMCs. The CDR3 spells CASSPRQGASEQYF. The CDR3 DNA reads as TGTGCCAGCTCACCGAGACAGGGGGCTTCCGAGCAGTACTTC.